This T cell receptor beta chain stems from a study of blood T cell repertoires in COVID-19. Only in-frame clones appear in the TCRdb table, and some are missing; sequencing was by immunoSEQ multiplex PCR. The sample contains 96,000 or so clones, roughly 76% of which appear only once. Trimming shortened V by 6 bases and J by 13 bases, and 13 bases separated the two germline ends. The CDR3 covers 12 residues. CDR1 and CDR2 (germline): SNHLY, FYNNEI. This chain connects TRBV2 to TRBJ1-6, with D tentatively TRBD1 (6 bases). The sequencing input was peripheral blood. The TCR sequence derives from a man aged 80 or over with COVID-19, enrolled during active disease. DNA of the CDR3: TGTGCCAGCAGAGGGGACACGTCGCCCCTCCACTTT. As protein: CASRGDTSPLHF. The complete variable domain, with remaining parts taken from reference TRBV2 and TRBJ1-6, reads EPEVTQTPSHQVTQMGQEVILRCVPISNHLYFYWYRQILGQKVEFLVSFYNNEISEKSEIFDDQFSVERPDGSNFTLKIRSTKLEDSAMYFCASRGDTSPLHFGNGTRLTVT.